These 21 T cell receptor beta chains were all obtained from the same sample, sequenced in a study of blood T cell repertoires in COVID-19. Profiling relied on immunoSEQ multiplex PCR, and the TCRdb table lists in-frame clones only, not all of them. The sample holds about 300,000 clones; nearly 90% are singletons and the top ten take approximately 4.3%. Sequenced sample: PBMCs or T cells enriched from blood (not recorded which). These receptors all stem from a woman younger than 30 with acute COVID-19.

This chain uses TRBV24-1 with TRBJ1-2; TRBD1 might be the D (6 bases). The CDR3 is 12 amino acids. Germline V gives CDR1 KGHDR, CDR2 SFDVKD. Trimming took off 3 bases at V and 8 bases at J, with 9 bases between the two ends. The CDR3 DNA reads as TGTGCCACCAGTGATCCTGGGGGCGGCTACACCTTC. This sequence encodes CATSDPGGGYTF.

The CDR3 sequence: CASSLIHPGGANSPLHF. The CDR3, as DNA: TGTGCCAGCAGCCTTATACACCCGGGAGGAGCCAATTCACCCCTCCACTTT. This chain uses TRBV3-1 (or the pseudogene TRBV3-2) with TRBJ1-6; no reliable D call. Germline CDR1 reads LGHDT; CDR2 reads YNNKEL (reference sequence). The V and J ends lost 4 bases and 7 bases respectively, with 20 bases between them. The CDR3 spans 17 residues.

V usage is TRBV3-1 (or the pseudogene TRBV3-2) and J usage is TRBJ2-1, with D tentatively TRBD2 (5 bases). Trimming left V 3 bases short and J 2 bases short, with 14 bases between. CDR3 length: 16 amino acids. Germline CDR1 LGHDT, CDR2 YNNKEL (reference sequence). The CDR3, as DNA: TGTGCCAGCAGCCAGGGAGCCGGGCCGGCCTACAATGAGCAGTTCTTC. Amino acids: CASSQGAGPAYNEQFF.

The genes are TRBV28 and TRBJ1-2; tentatively, D is TRBD1 (5 bases). V lost 6 bases, J lost 0 bases, and 11 bases lay in between. Germline CDR1 reads MDHEN; CDR2 reads SYDVKM. The CDR3 length is 14 residues. The CDR3 is CASRGWGANYGYTF. In nucleotides, the CDR3 is TGTGCCAGCAGAGGATGGGGGGCTAACTATGGCTACACCTTC.

This chain uses TRBV28 with TRBJ1-2, with unresolved D. Germline CDR1 is MDHEN and CDR2 is SYDVKM. The CDR3 length is 15 residues. Trimming left V 3 bases short and J 0 bases short, with 11 bases between. The DNA for the CDR3 is TGTGCCAGCAGTTTGCACACGTACACTAACTATGGCTACACCTTC. Its translation is CASSLHTYTNYGYTF.

The chain links TRBV12-5 to TRBJ1-4, with unresolved D. The CDR3 spans 11 residues. V was trimmed by 6 bases and J by 4 bases, leaving 3 bases between them. Germline values: CDR1 LGHNT, CDR2 FRNRAP. CDR3 residues: CASGLNEKLFF. The CDR3 DNA is TGTGCTAGTGGACTTAATGAAAAACTGTTTTTT.

The gene calls are TRBV7-2 and TRBJ2-7, with TRBD2 identical over 11 bases. With 5 bases clipped from V and 7 bases from J, the junction kept 13 bases outside the gene matches. From germline, CDR1 is SGHTA and CDR2 FQGNSA. The CDR3 is 16 amino acids. The CDR3 here is CASSPGLAEVRGEQYF. In DNA, the CDR3 is TGTGCCAGCAGCCCGGGACTAGCGGAGGTGCGTGGGGAGCAGTACTTC.

The CDR3 coding sequence is TGCGCCAGCAGCTTGGGACTAGCCTACAATGAGCAGTTCTTC. It is translated as CASSLGLAYNEQFF. The chain is built from TRBV5-1 and TRBJ2-1, with D perhaps matching TRBD2 (6 bases). V was cut by 0 bases and J by 2 bases, with 6 bases left in between. The CDR3 sequence is 14 residues long. In germline, CDR1 is SGHRS, CDR2 YFSETQ.

This rearrangement joins TRBV11-2 to TRBJ2-1, with 14 nucleotides matching TRBD2. With V trimmed by 5 bases and J by 6 bases, 6 bases remained unmatched. The CDR3 has 16 residues. Looked up from germline, CDR1 is SGHAT and CDR2 is FQNNGV. The CDR3 here is CASSNTGLAGVNEQFF. The CDR3 DNA reads TGTGCCAGCAGCAACACGGGACTAGCGGGAGTCAATGAGCAGTTCTTC.

The rearrangement links TRBV28 to TRBJ1-3; 7 bases line up with TRBD1. The CDR3 spans 14 residues. Per the germline V gene, CDR1 is MDHEN and CDR2 is SYDVKM. With 8 bases clipped from V and 2 bases from J, the junction kept 6 bases outside the gene matches. The CDR3: CASSGQQTGNTIYF. CDR3 sequence (DNA): TGTGCCAGCTCGGGACAGCAGACTGGAAACACCATATATTTT. Full variable domain (missing parts from reference TRBV28 and TRBJ1-3): DVKVTQSSRYLVKRTGEKVFLECVQDMDHENMFWYRQDPGLGLRLIYFSYDVKMKEKGDIPEGYSVSREKKERFSLILESASTNQTSMYLCASSGQQTGNTIYFGEGSWLTVV.

The chain joins TRBV30 to TRBJ1-5; D is possibly TRBD1 (5 bases). This CDR3 region has 14 residues. V lost 1 base, J lost 4 bases, and 11 bases lay in between. The germline V gene has CDR1 GTSNPN and CDR2 SVGIG (reference sequence). The CDR3 region has the DNA TGTGCCTGGAGTGGAGTTGCAGGGAATCAGCCCCAGCATTTT. Protein product: CAWSGVAGNQPQHF.

The chain is built from TRBV3-1 (or the pseudogene TRBV3-2) and TRBJ2-7; D ambiguous. Trimming pared 4 bases from V and 2 bases from J, leaving 9 bases between. The CDR3 has 13 amino acids. Germline V lookup: CDR1 LGHDT, CDR2 YNNKEL (reference sequence). The CDR3 nucleotides are TGTGCCAGCAGCCCTGGCGGCACCTACGAGCAGTACTTC. It specifies CASSPGGTYEQYF.

The V gene is TRBV5-1, the J gene TRBJ2-1, with 9 bases aligning to TRBD2. CDR3 length: 15 residues. Trimming at V came to 4 bases and at J to 2 bases, leaving 4 bases not matched to a gene. Germline lookup yields CDR1 SGHRS and CDR2 YFSETQ. For the CDR3, the DNA is TGCGCCAGCAGCCTGACTAGCGGCCCCTACAATGAGCAGTTCTTC. Protein sequence: CASSLTSGPYNEQFF.

The chain joins TRBV14 to TRBJ2-7, with D possibly matching TRBD2 (5 bases). Germline CDR1 reads SGHDN; CDR2 reads FVKESK. V lost 0 bases and J lost 4, with 10 bases in between. This CDR3 is built from 14 residues. DNA for the CDR3: TGTGCCAGCAGCCAAGATTCCGGGGAGTACGAGCAGTACTTC. Translated, it gives CASSQDSGEYEQYF.

This sequence joins TRBV18 and TRBJ2-3, with 7 bases lining up with TRBD2. This CDR3 has 15 amino acids. Germline V gene lookup returns CDR1 KGHSH and CDR2 LQKENI. The V segment lost 5 bases and the J segment 0 bases; nucleotides outside the gene matches: 5. CDR3 nucleotides: TGTGCCAGCTCAGGGCTAGCGGATAGCACAGATACGCAGTATTTT. It encodes CASSGLADSTDTQYF.

The chain recombines TRBV28 with TRBJ1-1, with no clear D. CDR1 MDHEN and CDR2 SYDVKM come from the germline V gene. V shed 3 bases and J shed 1 base, with 12 bases lying between them. This CDR3 is built from 15 residues. CDR3 sequence: CASSFPETRNTEAFF. CDR3 DNA sequence: TGTGCCAGCAGTTTCCCCGAGACACGGAACACTGAAGCTTTCTTT.

The gene calls are TRBV9 and TRBJ2-2; TRBD2 might be the D (6 bases). Germline V gene sequence: CDR1 SGDLS, CDR2 YYNGEE. V was clipped by 0 bases and J by 4 bases, with 13 bases between them. The CDR3 has 16 residues. The CDR3 nucleotides are TGTGCCAGCAGCGTAGCGGTGGGGGGAGGCACCGGGGAGCTGTTTTTT. Translating gives CASSVAVGGGTGELFF. Using reference TRBV9 and TRBJ2-2 for the parts outside the CDR3, the full variable domain is DSGVTQTPKHLITATGQRVTLRCSPRSGDLSVYWYQQSLDQGLQFLIQYYNGEERAKGNILERFSAQQFPDLHSELNLSSLELGDSALYFCASSVAVGGGTGELFFGEGSRLTVL.

This clone has just one count. This chain joins TRBV7-3 and TRBJ1-1, with TRBD1 as a possible D gene (6 bases). There are 14 residues in the CDR3. V shed 5 bases and J shed 1 base, with 11 bases lying between them. In germline, CDR1 is SGHTA, CDR2 FQGTGA. CDR3 region: CASSPATGNTEAFF. CDR3 DNA: TGTGCCAGCAGCCCCGCGACAGGGAACACTGAAGCTTTCTTT.

The CDR3 is CASRWGGTGELFF. CDR3 sequence (DNA): TGTGCCAGTAGATGGGGGGGCACCGGGGAGCTGTTTTTT. The chain couples TRBV19 to TRBJ2-2; 7 nucleotides match TRBD2. The CDR3 consists of 13 residues. Germline values: CDR1 LNHDA, CDR2 SQIVND (reference sequence). The V gene end was trimmed by 6 bases and the J gene end by 4 bases; junction bases not matched to a gene: 2.

This clone was picked up one time. The chain couples TRBV25-1 to TRBJ1-2; D might be TRBD1 (5 bases). The CDR3 sequence is 14 residues long. The V and J ends lost 8 bases and 0 bases respectively, with 13 bases between them. Per the germline V gene, CDR1 is MGHDK and CDR2 is SYGVNS. The CDR3 nucleotides read TGTGCCAGCGTGGGGCCAACCGCTAACTATGGCTACACCTTC. Translating gives CASVGPTANYGYTF.

This clone was recorded once. J is TRBJ1-2 and V is TRBV19, with D unclear. CDR1 is LNHDA, CDR2 SQIVND, per germline (reference sequence). This CDR3 spans 11 amino acids. V was shortened by 7 bases and J by 7 bases, with 10 bases between the two germline ends. CDR3 DNA sequence: TGTGCCAGTAATATCGGTTTTGGCTACACCTTC. This translates into CASNIGFGYTF.